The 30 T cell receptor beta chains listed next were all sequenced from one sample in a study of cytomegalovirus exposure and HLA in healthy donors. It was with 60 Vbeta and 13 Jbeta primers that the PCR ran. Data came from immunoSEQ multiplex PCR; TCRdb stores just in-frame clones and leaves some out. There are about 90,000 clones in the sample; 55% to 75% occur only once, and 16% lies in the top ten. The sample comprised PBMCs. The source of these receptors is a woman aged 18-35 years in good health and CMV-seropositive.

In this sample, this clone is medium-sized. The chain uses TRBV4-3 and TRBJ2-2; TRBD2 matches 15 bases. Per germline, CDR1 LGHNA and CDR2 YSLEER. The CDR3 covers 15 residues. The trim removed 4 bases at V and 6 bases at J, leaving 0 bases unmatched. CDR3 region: CASSRTSGGAGELFF. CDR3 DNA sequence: TGCGCCAGCAGCCGGACTAGCGGGGGGGCCGGGGAGCTGTTTTTT.

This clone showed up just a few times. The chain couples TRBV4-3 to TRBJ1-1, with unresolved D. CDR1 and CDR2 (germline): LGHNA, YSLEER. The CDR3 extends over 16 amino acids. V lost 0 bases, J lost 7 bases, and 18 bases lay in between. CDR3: CASSQDYGVGSGEAFF. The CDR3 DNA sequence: TGCGCCAGCAGCCAAGATTACGGGGTGGGGTCTGGTGAAGCTTTCTTT.

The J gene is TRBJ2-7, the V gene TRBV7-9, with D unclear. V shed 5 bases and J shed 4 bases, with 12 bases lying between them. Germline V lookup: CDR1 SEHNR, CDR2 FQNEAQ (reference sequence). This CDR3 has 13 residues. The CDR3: CASSPRGWYEQYF. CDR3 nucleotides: TGTGCCAGCAGCCCCAGAGGTTGGTACGAGCAGTACTTC.

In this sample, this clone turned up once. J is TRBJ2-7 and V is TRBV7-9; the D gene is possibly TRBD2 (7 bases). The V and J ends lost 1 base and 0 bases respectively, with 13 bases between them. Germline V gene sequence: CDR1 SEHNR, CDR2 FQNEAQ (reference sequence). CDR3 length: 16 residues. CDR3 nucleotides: TGTGCCAGCAGCTTAGGAGGGGGGGGCCCCTCCTACGAGCAGTACTTC. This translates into CASSLGGGGPSYEQYF.

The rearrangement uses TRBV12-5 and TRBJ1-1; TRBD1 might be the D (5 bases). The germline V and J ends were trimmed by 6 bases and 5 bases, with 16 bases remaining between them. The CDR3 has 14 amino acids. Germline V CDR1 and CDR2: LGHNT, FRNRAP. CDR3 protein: CASGSQTRVTEAFF. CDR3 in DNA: TGTGCTAGTGGCTCACAAACCAGGGTGACTGAAGCTTTCTTT.

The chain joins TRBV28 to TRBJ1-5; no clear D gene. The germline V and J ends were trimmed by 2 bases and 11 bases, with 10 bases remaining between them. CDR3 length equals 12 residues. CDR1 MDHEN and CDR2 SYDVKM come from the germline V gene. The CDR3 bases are TGTGCCAGCAGTTTAGGGCCACAAGCCCAGCATTTT. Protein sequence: CASSLGPQAQHF. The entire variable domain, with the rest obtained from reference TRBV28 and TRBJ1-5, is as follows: DVKVTQSSRYLVKRTGEKVFLECVQDMDHENMFWYRQDPGLGLRLIYFSYDVKMKEKGDIPEGYSVSREKKERFSLILESASTNQTSMYLCASSLGPQAQHFGDGTRLSIL.

The CDR3 DNA reads as TGTGCCAGTAGTATGAGGGACAGGGTCTACAATGAGCAGTTCTTC. The encoded protein is CASSMRDRVYNEQFF. The chain has TRBV19 and TRBJ2-1, with TRBD1 identical over 9 bases. The CDR3 has 15 amino acids. V shed 3 bases, J shed 3 bases, and the junction held 3 bases outside the gene matches. Germline V CDR1 and CDR2: LNHDA, SQIVND (reference sequence).

This CDR3 is CASSPPYVSSSYNEQFF. CDR3 coding DNA: TGTGCCAGCTCACCACCGTACGTATCGAGCTCCTACAATGAGCAGTTCTTC. The rearrangement uses TRBV18 and TRBJ2-1; the D is unclear. V was pared by 0 bases and J by 0 bases, with 12 bases between. The CDR3 is 17 amino acids. Germline V gives CDR1 KGHSH, CDR2 LQKENI.

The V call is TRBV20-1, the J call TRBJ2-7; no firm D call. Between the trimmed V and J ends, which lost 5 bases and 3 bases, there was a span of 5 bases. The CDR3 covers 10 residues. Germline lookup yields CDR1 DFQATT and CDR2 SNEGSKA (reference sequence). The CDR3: CSALFYEQYF. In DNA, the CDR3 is TGCAGTGCTTTATTCTACGAGCAGTACTTC.

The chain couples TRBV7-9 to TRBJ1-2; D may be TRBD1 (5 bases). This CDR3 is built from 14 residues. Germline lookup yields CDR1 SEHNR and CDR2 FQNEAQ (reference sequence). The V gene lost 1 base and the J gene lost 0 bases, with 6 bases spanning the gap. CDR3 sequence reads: CASSLETANYGYTF. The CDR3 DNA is TGTGCCAGCAGCTTAGAGACAGCTAACTATGGCTACACCTTC.

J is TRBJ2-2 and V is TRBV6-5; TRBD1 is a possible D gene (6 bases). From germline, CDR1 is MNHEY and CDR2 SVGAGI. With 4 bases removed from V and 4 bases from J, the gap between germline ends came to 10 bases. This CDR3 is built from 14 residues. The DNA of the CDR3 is TGTGCCAGCAGTTCTAACAGGGTCACCGGGGAGCTGTTTTTT. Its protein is CASSSNRVTGELFF.

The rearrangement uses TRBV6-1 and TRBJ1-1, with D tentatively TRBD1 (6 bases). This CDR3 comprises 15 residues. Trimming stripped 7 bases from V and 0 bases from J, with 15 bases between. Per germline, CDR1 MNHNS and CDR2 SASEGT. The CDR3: CASTRDTLMNTEAFF. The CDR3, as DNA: TGTGCCAGCACCCGGGACACGCTTATGAACACTGAAGCTTTCTTT.

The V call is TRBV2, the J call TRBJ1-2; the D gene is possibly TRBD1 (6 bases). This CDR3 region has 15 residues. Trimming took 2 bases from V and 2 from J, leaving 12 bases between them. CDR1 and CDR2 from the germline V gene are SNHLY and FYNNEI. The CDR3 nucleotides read TGTGCCAGCAGTGAAAAGGGGGTCCCCAACTATGGCTACACCTTC. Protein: CASSEKGVPNYGYTF.

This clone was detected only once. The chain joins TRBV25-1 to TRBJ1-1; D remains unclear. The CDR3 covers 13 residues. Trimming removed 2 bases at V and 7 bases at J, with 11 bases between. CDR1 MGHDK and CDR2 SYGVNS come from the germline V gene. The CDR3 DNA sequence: TGTGCCAGCAGTGAAGAGGGTCCTTATGAAGCTTTCTTT. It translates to CASSEEGPYEAFF.

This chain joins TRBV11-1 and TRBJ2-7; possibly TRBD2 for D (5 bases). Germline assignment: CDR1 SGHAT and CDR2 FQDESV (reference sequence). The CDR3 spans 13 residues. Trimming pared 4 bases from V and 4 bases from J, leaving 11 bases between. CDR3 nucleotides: TGTGCCAGCAGCTCCCTACTAGGGTACGAGCAGTACTTC. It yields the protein CASSSLLGYEQYF.

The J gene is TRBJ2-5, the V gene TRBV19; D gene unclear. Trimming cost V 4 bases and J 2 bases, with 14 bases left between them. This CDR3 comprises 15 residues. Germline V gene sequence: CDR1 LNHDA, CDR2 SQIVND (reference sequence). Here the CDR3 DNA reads TGTGCCAGTAGTAAAGCCAGAGGAGCGCAAGAGACCCAGTACTTC. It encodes CASSKARGAQETQYF.

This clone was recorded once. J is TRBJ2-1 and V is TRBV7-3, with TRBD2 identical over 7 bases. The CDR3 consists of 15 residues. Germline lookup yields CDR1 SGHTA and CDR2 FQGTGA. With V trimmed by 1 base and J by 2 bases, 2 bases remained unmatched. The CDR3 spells CASSLSGSAYNEQFF. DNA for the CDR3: TGTGCCAGCAGCTTAAGCGGGAGCGCCTACAATGAGCAGTTCTTC.

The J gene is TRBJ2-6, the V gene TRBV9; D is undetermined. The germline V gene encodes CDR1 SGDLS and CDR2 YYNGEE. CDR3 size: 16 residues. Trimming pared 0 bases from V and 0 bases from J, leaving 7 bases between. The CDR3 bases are TGTGCCAGCAGCGTAGGGGCATCCTCTGGGGCCAACGTCCTGACTTTC. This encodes CASSVGASSGANVLTF.

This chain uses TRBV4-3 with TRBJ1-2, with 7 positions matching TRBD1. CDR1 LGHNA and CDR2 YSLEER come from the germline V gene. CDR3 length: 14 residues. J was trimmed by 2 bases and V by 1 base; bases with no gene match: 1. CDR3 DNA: TGCGCCAGCAGCCAAGCACAGGGGAACTATGGCTACACCTTC. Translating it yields CASSQAQGNYGYTF.

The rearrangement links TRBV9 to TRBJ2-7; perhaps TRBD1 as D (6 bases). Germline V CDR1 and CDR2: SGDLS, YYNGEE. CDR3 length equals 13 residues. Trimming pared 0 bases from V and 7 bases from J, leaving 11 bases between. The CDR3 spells CASSVVLGGEQYF. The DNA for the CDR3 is TGTGCCAGCAGCGTAGTCTTAGGGGGAGAGCAGTACTTC.

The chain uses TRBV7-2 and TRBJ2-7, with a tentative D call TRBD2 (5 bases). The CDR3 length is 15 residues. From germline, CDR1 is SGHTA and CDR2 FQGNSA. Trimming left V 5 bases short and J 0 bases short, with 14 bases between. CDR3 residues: CASSTTRGPSYEQYF. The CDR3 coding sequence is TGTGCCAGCAGCACGACACGGGGTCCCTCCTACGAGCAGTACTTC.

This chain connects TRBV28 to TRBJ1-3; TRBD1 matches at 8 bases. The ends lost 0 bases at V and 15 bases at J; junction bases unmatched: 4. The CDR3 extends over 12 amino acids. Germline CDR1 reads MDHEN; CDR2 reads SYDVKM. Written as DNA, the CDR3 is TGTGCCAGCAGTTTATGGGGACAGGAGGAATATTTT. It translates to CASSLWGQEEYF.

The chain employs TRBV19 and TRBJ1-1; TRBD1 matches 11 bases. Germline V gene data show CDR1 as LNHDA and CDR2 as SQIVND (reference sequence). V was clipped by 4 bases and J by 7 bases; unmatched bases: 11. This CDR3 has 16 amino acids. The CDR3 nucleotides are TGTGCCAGTAGTACAGTTATACTCGGGACAGGGGGTGAAGCTTTCTTT. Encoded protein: CASSTVILGTGGEAFF.

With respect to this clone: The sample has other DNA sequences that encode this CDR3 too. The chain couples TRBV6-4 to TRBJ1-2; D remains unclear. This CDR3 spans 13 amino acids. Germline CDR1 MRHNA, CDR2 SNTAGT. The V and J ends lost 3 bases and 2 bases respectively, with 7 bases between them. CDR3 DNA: TGTGCCAGCAGTGAGGGCACCAACTATGGCTACACCTTC. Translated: CASSEGTNYGYTF.

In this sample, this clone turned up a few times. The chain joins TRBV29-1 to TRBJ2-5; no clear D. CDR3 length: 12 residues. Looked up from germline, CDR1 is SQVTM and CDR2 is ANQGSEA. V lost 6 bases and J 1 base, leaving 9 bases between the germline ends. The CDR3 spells CSVAEPQETQYF. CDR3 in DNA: TGCAGCGTCGCAGAACCCCAAGAGACCCAGTACTTC.

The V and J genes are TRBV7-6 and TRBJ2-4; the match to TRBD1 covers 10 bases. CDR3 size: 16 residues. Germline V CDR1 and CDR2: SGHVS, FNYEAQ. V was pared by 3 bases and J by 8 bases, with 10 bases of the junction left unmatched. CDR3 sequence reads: CASSFPKTGGEDIQYF. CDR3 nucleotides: TGTGCCAGCAGCTTCCCTAAGACAGGGGGCGAAGACATTCAGTACTTC.

This CDR3 reads CASSFGTAEYGYTF. The CDR3 region has the DNA TGTGCCAGCAGCTTTGGGACAGCCGAATATGGCTACACCTTC. The V and J genes are TRBV5-4 and TRBJ1-2, with 7 bases aligning to TRBD1. Trimming cost V 2 bases and J 5 bases; bases outside gene matches: 6. CDR1 SGHNT and CDR2 YYREEE come from the germline V gene (reference sequence). The CDR3 runs to 14 residues. The full variable domain, rest sourced from reference TRBV5-4 and TRBJ1-2, is ETGVTQSPTHLIKTRGQQVTLRCSSQSGHNTVSWYQQALGQGPQFIFQYYREEENGRGNFPPRFSGLQFPNYSSELNVNALELDDSALYLCASSFGTAEYGYTFGSGTRLTVV.

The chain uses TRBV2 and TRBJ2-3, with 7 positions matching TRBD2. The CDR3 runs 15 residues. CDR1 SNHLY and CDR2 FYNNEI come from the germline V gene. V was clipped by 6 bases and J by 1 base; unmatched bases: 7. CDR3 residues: CASSSRGIRTDTQYF. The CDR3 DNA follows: TGTGCCAGCAGCTCGCGGGGGATCCGCACAGATACGCAGTATTTT.

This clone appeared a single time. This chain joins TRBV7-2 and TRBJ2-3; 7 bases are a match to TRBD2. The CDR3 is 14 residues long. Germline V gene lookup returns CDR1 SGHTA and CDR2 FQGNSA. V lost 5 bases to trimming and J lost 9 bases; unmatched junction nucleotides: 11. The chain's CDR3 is CASSPTRLADTQYF. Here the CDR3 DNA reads TGTGCCAGCAGCCCAACTCGACTAGCTGACACGCAGTATTTT. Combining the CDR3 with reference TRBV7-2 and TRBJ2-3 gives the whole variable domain GAGVSQSPSNKVTEKGKDVELRCDPISGHTALYWYRQSLGQGLEFLIYFQGNSAPDKSGLPSDRFSAERTGGSVSTLTIQRTQQEDSAVYLCASSPTRLADTQYFGPGTRLTVL.

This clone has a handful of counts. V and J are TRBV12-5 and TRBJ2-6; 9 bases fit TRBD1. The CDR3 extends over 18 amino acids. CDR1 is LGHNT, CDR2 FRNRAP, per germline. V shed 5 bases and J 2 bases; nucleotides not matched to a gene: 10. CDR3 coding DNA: TGTGCTAGTGGTCCTCTATGGGACAGGGTTACTGGGGCCAACGTCCTGACTTTC. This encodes CASGPLWDRVTGANVLTF.